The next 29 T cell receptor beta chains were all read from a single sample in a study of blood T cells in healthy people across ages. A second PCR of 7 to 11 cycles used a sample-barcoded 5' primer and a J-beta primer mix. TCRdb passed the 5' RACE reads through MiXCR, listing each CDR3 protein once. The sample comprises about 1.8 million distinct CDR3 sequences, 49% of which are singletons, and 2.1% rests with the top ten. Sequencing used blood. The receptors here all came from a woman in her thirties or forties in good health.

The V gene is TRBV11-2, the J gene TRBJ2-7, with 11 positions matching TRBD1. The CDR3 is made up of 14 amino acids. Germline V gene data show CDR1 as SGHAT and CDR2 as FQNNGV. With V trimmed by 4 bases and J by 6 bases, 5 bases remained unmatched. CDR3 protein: CASSSDRGHGEQYF. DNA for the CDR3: TGTGCCAGCAGCTCGGACAGGGGGCACGGCGAGCAGTACTTC.

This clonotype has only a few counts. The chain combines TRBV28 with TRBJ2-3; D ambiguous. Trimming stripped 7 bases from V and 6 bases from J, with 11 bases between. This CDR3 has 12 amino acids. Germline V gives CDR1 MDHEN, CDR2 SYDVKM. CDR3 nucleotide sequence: TGTGCCAGCACCTTGGTGGGTGATACGCAGTATTTT. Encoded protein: CASTLVGDTQYF.

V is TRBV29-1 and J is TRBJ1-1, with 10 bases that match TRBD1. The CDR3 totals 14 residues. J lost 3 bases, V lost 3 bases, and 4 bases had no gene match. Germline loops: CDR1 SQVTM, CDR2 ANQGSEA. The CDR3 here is CSVEGTGAYTEAFF. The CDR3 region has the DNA TGCAGCGTTGAGGGGACAGGGGCGTACACTGAAGCTTTCTTT.

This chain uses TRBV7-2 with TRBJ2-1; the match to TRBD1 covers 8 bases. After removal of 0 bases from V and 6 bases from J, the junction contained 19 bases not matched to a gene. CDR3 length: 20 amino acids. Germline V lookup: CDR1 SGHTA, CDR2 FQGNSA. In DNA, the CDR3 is TGTGCCAGCAGCTTAGCGATGCGCGACTGGGAGGCAGGGGGCGGCAATGAGCAGTTCTTC. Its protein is CASSLAMRDWEAGGGNEQFF.

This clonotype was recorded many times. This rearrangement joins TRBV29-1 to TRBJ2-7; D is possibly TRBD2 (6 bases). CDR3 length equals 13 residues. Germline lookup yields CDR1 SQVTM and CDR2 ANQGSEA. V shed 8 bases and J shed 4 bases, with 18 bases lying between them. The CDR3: CSYLRGYGYEQYF. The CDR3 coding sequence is TGCAGCTACCTCCGGGGGTATGGTTACGAGCAGTACTTC.

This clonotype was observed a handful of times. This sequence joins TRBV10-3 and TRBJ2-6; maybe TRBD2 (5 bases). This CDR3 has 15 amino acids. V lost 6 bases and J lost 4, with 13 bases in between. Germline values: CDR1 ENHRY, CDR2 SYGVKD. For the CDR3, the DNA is TGTGCCATCAGGAATCGGGGTGAGGGGGCCAACGTCCTGACTTTC. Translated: CAIRNRGEGANVLTF.

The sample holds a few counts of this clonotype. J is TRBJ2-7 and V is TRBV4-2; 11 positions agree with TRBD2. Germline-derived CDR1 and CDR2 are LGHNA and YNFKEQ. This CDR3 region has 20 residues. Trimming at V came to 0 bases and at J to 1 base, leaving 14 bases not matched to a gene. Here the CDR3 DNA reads TGTGCCAGCAGCCAAGATCTGGCCTCCGCTAGCGGGGGGCATTCCTACGAGCAGTACTTC. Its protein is CASSQDLASASGGHSYEQYF.

The CDR3, as DNA: TGTGCCAGCAGTTACTCAGGGACAGGAGACTACTATGGCTACACCTTC. Translated, it gives CASSYSGTGDYYGYTF. This chain uses TRBV6-5 with TRBJ1-2; 8 positions match TRBD1. The CDR3 contains 16 residues. The germline CDR1 and CDR2 sequences are MNHEY and SVGAGI. Losses at the gene ends were 0 bases for V and 3 bases for J; bases not matched to a gene: 6.

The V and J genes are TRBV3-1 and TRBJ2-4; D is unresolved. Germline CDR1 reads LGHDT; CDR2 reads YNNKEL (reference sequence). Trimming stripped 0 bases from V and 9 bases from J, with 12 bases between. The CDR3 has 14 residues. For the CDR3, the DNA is TGTGCCAGCAGCCAAGATAATCGGATAGGCATTCAGTACTTC. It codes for CASSQDNRIGIQYF.

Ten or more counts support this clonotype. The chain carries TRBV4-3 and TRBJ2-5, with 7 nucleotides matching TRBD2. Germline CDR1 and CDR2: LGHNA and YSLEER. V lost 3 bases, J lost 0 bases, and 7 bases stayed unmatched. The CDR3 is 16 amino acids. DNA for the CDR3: TGCGCCAGCAGCCATGGCCGGGGGGAGTACCAAGAGACCCAGTACTTC. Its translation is CASSHGRGEYQETQYF.

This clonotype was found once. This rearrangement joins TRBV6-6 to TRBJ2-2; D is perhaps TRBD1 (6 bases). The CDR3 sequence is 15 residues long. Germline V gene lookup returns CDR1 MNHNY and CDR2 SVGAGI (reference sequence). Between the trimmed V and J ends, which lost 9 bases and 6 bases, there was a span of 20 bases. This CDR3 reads CASFTAQDRSGELFF. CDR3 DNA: TGTGCCAGTTTTACCGCTCAAGACAGGTCCGGGGAGCTGTTTTTT.

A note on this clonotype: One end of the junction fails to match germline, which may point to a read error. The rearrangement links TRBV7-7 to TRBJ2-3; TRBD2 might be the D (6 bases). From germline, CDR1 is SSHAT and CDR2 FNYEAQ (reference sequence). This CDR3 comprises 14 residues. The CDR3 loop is CASSPGLSTGTQYF. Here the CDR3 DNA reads TGTGCTAGCAGCCCGGGACTGAGCACAGGTACGCAGTATTTT.

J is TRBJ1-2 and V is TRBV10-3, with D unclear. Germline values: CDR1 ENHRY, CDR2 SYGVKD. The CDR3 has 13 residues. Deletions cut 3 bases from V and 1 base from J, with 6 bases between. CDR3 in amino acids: CAISDRINYGYTF. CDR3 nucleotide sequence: TGTGCCATCAGTGACAGGATTAACTATGGCTACACCTTC.

The CDR3 DNA follows: TGTGCCAGCAGCCAAGGTGGGCGGGCAACTCTACATGAGCAGTACTTC. Protein product: CASSQGGRATLHEQYF. The V gene is TRBV14, the J gene TRBJ2-4, with D perhaps matching TRBD2 (5 bases). Trimming took off 1 base at V and 13 bases at J, with 23 bases between the two ends. CDR1 and CDR2 from the germline V gene are SGHDN and FVKESK. The CDR3 has 16 amino acids. The full variable domain, rest sourced from reference TRBV14 and TRBJ2-4, is EAGVTQFPSHSVIEKGQTVTLRCDPISGHDNLYWYRRVMGKEIKFLLHFVKESKQDESGMPNNRFLAERTGGTYSTLKVQPAELEDSGVYFCASSQGGRATLHEQYFGAGTRLSVL.

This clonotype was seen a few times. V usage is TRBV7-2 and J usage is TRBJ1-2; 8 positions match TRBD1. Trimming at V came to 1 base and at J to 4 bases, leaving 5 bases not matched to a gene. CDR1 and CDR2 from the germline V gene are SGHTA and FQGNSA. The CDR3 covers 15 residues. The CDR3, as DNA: TGTGCCAGCAGCTTAGAGCAGGGGGCTATCTATGGCTACACCTTC. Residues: CASSLEQGAIYGYTF.

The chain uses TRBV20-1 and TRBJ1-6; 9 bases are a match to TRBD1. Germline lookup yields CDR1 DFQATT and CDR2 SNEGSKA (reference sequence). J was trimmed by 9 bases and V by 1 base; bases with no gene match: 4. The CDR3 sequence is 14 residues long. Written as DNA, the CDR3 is TGCAGTGCTAGAGCTGACAGGGGGGGTTCACCCCTCCACTTT. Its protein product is CSARADRGGSPLHF.

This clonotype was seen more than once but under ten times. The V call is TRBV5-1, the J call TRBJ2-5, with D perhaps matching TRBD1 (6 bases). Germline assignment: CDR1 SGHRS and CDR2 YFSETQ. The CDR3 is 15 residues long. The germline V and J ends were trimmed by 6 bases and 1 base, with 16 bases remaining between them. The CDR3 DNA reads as TGCGCCAGCACCCGACGACAGGCAATCCAAGAGACCCAGTACTTC. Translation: CASTRRQAIQETQYF. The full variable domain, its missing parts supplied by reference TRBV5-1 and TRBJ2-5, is KAGVTQTPRYLIKTRGQQVTLSCSPISGHRSVSWYQQTPGQGLQFLFEYFSETQRNKGNFPGRFSGRQFSNSRSEMNVSTLELGDSALYLCASTRRQAIQETQYFGPGTRLLVL.

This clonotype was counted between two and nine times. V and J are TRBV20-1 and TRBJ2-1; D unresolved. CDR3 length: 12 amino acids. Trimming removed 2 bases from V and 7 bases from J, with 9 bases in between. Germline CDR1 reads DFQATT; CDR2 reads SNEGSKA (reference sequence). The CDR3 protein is CSARINNNEQFF. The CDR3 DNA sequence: TGCAGTGCTAGAATTAACAATAATGAGCAGTTCTTC.

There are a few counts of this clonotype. As DNA, the CDR3 is TGTGCCAGCAGCTTAGGGGGGGCCGCAAACACTGAAGCTTTCTTT. Encoded protein: CASSLGGAANTEAFF. The chain couples TRBV11-3 to TRBJ1-1, with a tentative D call TRBD1 (6 bases). The CDR3 is made up of 15 amino acids. Trimming removed 1 base at V and 2 bases at J, with 11 bases between. Per germline, CDR1 SGHNT and CDR2 YENEEA.

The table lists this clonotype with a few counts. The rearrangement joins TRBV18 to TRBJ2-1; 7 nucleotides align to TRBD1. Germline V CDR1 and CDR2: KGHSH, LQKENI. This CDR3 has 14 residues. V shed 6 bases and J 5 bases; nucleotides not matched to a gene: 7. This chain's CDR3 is CASSRQGRNNEQFF. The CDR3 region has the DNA TGTGCCAGCTCGAGACAGGGCAGAAACAATGAGCAGTTCTTC.

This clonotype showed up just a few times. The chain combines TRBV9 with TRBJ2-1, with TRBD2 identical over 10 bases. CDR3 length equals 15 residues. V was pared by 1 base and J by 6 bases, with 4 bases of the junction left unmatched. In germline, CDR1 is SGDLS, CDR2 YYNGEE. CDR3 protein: CASSVISGGPNEQFF. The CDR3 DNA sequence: TGTGCCAGCAGCGTAATTAGCGGGGGGCCCAATGAGCAGTTCTTC.

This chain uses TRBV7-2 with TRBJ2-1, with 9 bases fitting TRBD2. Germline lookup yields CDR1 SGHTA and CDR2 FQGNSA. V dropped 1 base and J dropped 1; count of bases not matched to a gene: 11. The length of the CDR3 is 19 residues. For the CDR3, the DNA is TGTGCCAGCAGCTTAGGACGGGCTAGCGGGAAGGCGTCCTACAATGAGCAGTTCTTC. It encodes CASSLGRASGKASYNEQFF.

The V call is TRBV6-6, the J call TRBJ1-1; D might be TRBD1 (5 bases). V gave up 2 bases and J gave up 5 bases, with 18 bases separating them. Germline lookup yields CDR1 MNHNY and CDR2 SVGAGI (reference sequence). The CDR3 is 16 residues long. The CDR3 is CASSYPERGGRTEAFF. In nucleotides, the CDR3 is TGTGCCAGCAGTTACCCAGAACGGGGGGGTCGAACTGAAGCTTTCTTT.

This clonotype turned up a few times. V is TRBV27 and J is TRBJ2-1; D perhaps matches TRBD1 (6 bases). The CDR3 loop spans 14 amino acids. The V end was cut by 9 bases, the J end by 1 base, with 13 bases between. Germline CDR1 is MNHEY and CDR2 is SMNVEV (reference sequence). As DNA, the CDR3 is TGTGCCAGTGGGGGCCTCACATCCTACAATGAGCAGTTCTTC. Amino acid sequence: CASGGLTSYNEQFF.

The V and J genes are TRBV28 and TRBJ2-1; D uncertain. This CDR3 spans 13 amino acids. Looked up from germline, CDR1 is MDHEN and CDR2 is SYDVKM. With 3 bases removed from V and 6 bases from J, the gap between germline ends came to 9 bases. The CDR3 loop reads CASSFARSNEQFF. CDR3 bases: TGTGCCAGCAGTTTTGCTCGGTCCAATGAGCAGTTCTTC.

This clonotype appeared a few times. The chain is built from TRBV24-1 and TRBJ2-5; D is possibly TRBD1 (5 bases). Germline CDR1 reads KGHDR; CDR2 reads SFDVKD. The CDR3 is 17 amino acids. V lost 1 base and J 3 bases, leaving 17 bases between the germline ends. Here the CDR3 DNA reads TGTGCCACCAGTGATTTAGTCGGTCTCCAGGGCAAAGAGACCCAGTACTTC. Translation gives CATSDLVGLQGKETQYF.

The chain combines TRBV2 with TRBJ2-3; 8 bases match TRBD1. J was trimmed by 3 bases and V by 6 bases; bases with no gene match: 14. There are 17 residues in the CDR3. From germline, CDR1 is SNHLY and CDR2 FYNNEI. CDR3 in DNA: TGTGCCAGCAGGAGGGAGGCCAGGGGGCGCAGAACAGATACGCAGTATTTT. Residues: CASRREARGRRTDTQYF.

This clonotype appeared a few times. The CDR3 sequence: CASSSYPSSYNEQFF. CDR3 DNA: TGTGCCAGCAGCTCATATCCGAGCTCCTACAATGAGCAGTTCTTC. The chain employs TRBV7-2 and TRBJ2-1, with D hard to call. The CDR3 covers 15 residues. The germline V and J ends were trimmed by 4 bases and 0 bases, with 10 bases remaining between them. The germline V gene encodes CDR1 SGHTA and CDR2 FQGNSA.

The CDR3 protein is CASSLDYRLAGAAAKNIQYF. In DNA, the CDR3 is TGTGCCAGCAGCTTAGATTACCGCCTAGCGGGGGCCGCAGCCAAAAACATTCAGTACTTC. V and J are TRBV11-2 and TRBJ2-4; 10 bases align to TRBD2. J gave up 0 bases and V 0 bases, and 11 bases lay outside the gene matches. The germline V gene has CDR1 SGHAT and CDR2 FQNNGV. The CDR3 spans 20 residues.